The clone carrying this T cell receptor (beta chain) appeared a single time. Its target is unknown. Germline-derived CDR1 and CDR2 are LNHDA and SQIVND (reference sequence). This CDR3 region has 15 residues. V lost 3 bases and J lost 0, with 12 bases in between. These data belong to a study of shared clonotypes between healthy human individuals. Study in general: CD4 naive and memory got three plates each, CD8 naive two, CD8 memory one.

HIV-negative, healthy adults without recent acute infections or vaccinations were the donors. Splitting the CD4+ cells yielded a CD45RA+ naive subset and a CD45RA-negative memory subset. Measured with immunoSEQ multiplex PCR; TCRdb has only the in-frame clones, and not every one. The repertoire holds some 2,000,000 clones, with 90% to 96% as singletons. Points from the study as a whole: Investigators collected only blood, and repertoires in tissues likely differ.

Material: naive CD4+ T cells sorted from blood. Described subset: CD45RA+ positively selected. The source is a man aged 18 to 30 in good health. This rearrangement joins TRBV19 to TRBJ2-7; a weak D match, TRBD2 (5 bases). CDR3 loop: CASSMGVWSSYEQYF. DNA of the CDR3: TGTGCCAGTAGTATGGGAGTTTGGAGCTCCTACGAGCAGTACTTC.